The 15 T cell receptor beta chains below all came from one sample that was sequenced in a study of T cells in localized non-small cell lung cancer. Sequencing was performed with immunoSEQ multiplex PCR; in TCRdb, only in-frame clones are kept and a portion is missing. This table has around 40,000 clones, roughly nine tenths appearing once. Sequencing used peripheral blood, obtained before any cancer treatment. These receptors came from a woman aged 18-49 years with stage III lung adenocarcinoma.

The genes are TRBV19 and TRBJ1-2; no clear D gene. There are 15 residues in the CDR3. The germline V gene encodes CDR1 LNHDA and CDR2 SQIVND (reference sequence). V lost 1 base to trimming and J lost 4 bases, with 13 bases between them. The CDR3 spells CASSIVEGSSYGYTF. CDR3 nucleotides: TGTGCCAGTAGTATAGTGGAAGGAAGCTCCTATGGCTACACCTTC. Using reference TRBV19 and TRBJ1-2 for the parts outside the CDR3, the full variable domain is DGGITQSPKYLFRKEGQNVTLSCEQNLNHDAMYWYRQDPGQGLRLIYYSQIVNDFQKGDIAEGYSVSREKKESFPLTVTSAQKNPTAFYLCASSIVEGSSYGYTFGSGTRLTVV.

The sample holds a few counts of this clone. The rearrangement links TRBV6-5 to TRBJ1-6; maybe TRBD1 (6 bases). CDR1 and CDR2 from the germline V gene are MNHEY and SVGAGI. The CDR3 consists of 12 residues. Trimming cost V 5 bases and J 10 bases, with 9 bases left between them. The CDR3 loop is CASSLRGSPLHF. The CDR3 DNA follows: TGTGCCAGCAGTCTAAGGGGGTCACCCCTCCACTTT.

A remark on this clone: The junction departs from the called germline gene at one end, perhaps through a read error. Other DNA sequences in the same sample also yield this CDR3. The chain joins TRBV27 to TRBJ1-5; D perhaps matches TRBD1 (5 bases). The CDR3 contains 14 residues. Germline assignment: CDR1 MNHEY and CDR2 SMNVEV (reference sequence). The CDR3 here is CASSLRDRYQPQHF. Here the CDR3 DNA reads TGCGCCAGCAGTTTGAGGGACCGTTATCAGCCCCAGCATTTT.

This sequence joins TRBV19 and TRBJ1-1, with 7 bases aligning to TRBD1. Per the germline V gene, CDR1 is LNHDA and CDR2 is SQIVND (reference sequence). The CDR3 consists of 15 residues. After removal of 3 bases from V and 1 base from J, the junction contained 5 bases not matched to a gene. The CDR3: CASSIGGGGNTEAFF. The DNA for the CDR3 is TGTGCCAGTAGTATCGGAGGGGGCGGGAACACTGAAGCTTTCTTT.

The genes are TRBV5-4 and TRBJ2-5; 9 nucleotides agree with TRBD2. CDR3 length: 16 amino acids. CDR1 and CDR2 from the germline V gene are SGHNT and YYREEE (reference sequence). Germline trimming cut 0 bases from V and 1 base from J; bases unmatched to any gene: 4. CDR3 DNA sequence: TGTGCCAGCAGCTTGGCGGGGCGGGGGGGCCAAGAGACCCAGTACTTC. It yields the protein CASSLAGRGGQETQYF.

V gene TRBV7-9 combines with J gene TRBJ1-2; D possibly corresponds to TRBD1 (6 bases). V was shortened by 5 bases and J by 7 bases, with 17 bases between the two germline ends. CDR3 length: 14 residues. CDR1 is SEHNR and CDR2 is FQNEAQ in the germline V gene (reference sequence). The CDR3 sequence: CASSLDWGLSGYTF. CDR3 DNA: TGTGCCAGCAGCCTCGACTGGGGGCTGAGTGGCTACACCTTC.

V usage is TRBV6-1 and J usage is TRBJ1-3, with no clear D. V lost 2 bases to trimming and J lost 4 bases, with 12 bases between them. CDR3 size: 15 residues. Germline V CDR1 and CDR2: MNHNS, SASEGT. This CDR3 reads CASSEREFGGNTIYF. In DNA form, the CDR3 reads TGTGCCAGCAGTGAAAGGGAGTTTGGGGGAAACACCATATATTTT.

V and J are TRBV27 and TRBJ2-1, with a tentative D call TRBD2 (6 bases). Per germline, CDR1 MNHEY and CDR2 SMNVEV (reference sequence). Trimming pared 1 base from V and 5 bases from J, leaving 6 bases between. The CDR3 is made up of 13 amino acids. The CDR3 bases are TGTGCCAGCAGTTTATGGGGGGACAATGAGCAGTTCTTC. Protein: CASSLWGDNEQFF.

This clone has just a few counts. CDR3 protein: CASSETWGAVAFF. Here the CDR3 DNA reads TGTGCCAGCAGTGAAACGTGGGGCGCGGTAGCTTTCTTT. The chain employs TRBV6-1 and TRBJ1-1; tentative D call: TRBD1 (5 bases). This CDR3 contains 13 residues. CDR1 and CDR2 from the germline V gene are MNHNS and SASEGT. Deletions cut 2 bases from V and 10 bases from J, with 14 bases between.

The genes are TRBV14 and TRBJ2-5, with D tentatively TRBD2 (6 bases). CDR1 SGHDN and CDR2 FVKESK come from the germline V gene. The germline V and J ends were trimmed by 5 bases and 4 bases, with 11 bases remaining between them. CDR3 length: 13 residues. The CDR3 DNA reads TGTGCCAGCAGCGTCCGACTAGGAGAGACCCAGTACTTC. Residues: CASSVRLGETQYF.

The chain has TRBV6-5 and TRBJ2-3; D call uncertain. V was trimmed by 5 bases and J by 4 bases, leaving 7 bases between them. This CDR3 spans 12 amino acids. Looked up from germline, CDR1 is MNHEY and CDR2 is SVGAGI. CDR3 sequence (DNA): TGTGCCAGCAGTCCCGGCTCAGATACGCAGTATTTT. Amino acids: CASSPGSDTQYF.

V usage is TRBV2 and J usage is TRBJ1-6; a weak D match, TRBD1 (6 bases). There are 15 residues in the CDR3. Trimming stripped 4 bases from V and 13 bases from J, with 20 bases between. Germline assignment: CDR1 SNHLY and CDR2 FYNNEI. CDR3 loop: CASSVGGGRTTPLHF. The CDR3 bases are TGTGCCAGCAGTGTCGGGGGGGGCAGAACAACCCCCCTCCACTTT.

V usage is TRBV18 and J usage is TRBJ2-3; the D gene could be TRBD1 or TRBD2 (5 bases each). Germline lookup yields CDR1 KGHSH and CDR2 LQKENI. This CDR3 comprises 17 residues. V lost 3 bases and J lost 1, with 17 bases in between. As DNA, the CDR3 is TGTGCCAGCTCACCCGTCGGGACGGACTCTCGCACAGATACGCAGTATTTT. Translating gives CASSPVGTDSRTDTQYF.

The chain links TRBV30 to TRBJ2-3; maybe TRBD2 (7 bases). Germline values: CDR1 GTSNPN, CDR2 SVGIG (reference sequence). V was pared by 2 bases and J by 5 bases, with 17 bases between. The CDR3 is made up of 15 amino acids. CDR3 nucleotides: TGTGCCTGGAGTAGGGGGGGAGGCTCTGAAGATACGCAGTATTTT. Its protein is CAWSRGGGSEDTQYF.

The V and J genes are TRBV27 and TRBJ1-1, with TRBD1 identical over 7 bases. Germline CDR1 reads MNHEY; CDR2 reads SMNVEV (reference sequence). The V gene end was trimmed by 5 bases and the J gene end by 0 bases; junction bases not matched to a gene: 9. This CDR3 spans 16 amino acids. The CDR3 loop reads CASSPRAGGMNTEAFF. CDR3 bases: TGTGCCAGCAGTCCTCGGGCAGGGGGGATGAACACTGAAGCTTTCTTT.